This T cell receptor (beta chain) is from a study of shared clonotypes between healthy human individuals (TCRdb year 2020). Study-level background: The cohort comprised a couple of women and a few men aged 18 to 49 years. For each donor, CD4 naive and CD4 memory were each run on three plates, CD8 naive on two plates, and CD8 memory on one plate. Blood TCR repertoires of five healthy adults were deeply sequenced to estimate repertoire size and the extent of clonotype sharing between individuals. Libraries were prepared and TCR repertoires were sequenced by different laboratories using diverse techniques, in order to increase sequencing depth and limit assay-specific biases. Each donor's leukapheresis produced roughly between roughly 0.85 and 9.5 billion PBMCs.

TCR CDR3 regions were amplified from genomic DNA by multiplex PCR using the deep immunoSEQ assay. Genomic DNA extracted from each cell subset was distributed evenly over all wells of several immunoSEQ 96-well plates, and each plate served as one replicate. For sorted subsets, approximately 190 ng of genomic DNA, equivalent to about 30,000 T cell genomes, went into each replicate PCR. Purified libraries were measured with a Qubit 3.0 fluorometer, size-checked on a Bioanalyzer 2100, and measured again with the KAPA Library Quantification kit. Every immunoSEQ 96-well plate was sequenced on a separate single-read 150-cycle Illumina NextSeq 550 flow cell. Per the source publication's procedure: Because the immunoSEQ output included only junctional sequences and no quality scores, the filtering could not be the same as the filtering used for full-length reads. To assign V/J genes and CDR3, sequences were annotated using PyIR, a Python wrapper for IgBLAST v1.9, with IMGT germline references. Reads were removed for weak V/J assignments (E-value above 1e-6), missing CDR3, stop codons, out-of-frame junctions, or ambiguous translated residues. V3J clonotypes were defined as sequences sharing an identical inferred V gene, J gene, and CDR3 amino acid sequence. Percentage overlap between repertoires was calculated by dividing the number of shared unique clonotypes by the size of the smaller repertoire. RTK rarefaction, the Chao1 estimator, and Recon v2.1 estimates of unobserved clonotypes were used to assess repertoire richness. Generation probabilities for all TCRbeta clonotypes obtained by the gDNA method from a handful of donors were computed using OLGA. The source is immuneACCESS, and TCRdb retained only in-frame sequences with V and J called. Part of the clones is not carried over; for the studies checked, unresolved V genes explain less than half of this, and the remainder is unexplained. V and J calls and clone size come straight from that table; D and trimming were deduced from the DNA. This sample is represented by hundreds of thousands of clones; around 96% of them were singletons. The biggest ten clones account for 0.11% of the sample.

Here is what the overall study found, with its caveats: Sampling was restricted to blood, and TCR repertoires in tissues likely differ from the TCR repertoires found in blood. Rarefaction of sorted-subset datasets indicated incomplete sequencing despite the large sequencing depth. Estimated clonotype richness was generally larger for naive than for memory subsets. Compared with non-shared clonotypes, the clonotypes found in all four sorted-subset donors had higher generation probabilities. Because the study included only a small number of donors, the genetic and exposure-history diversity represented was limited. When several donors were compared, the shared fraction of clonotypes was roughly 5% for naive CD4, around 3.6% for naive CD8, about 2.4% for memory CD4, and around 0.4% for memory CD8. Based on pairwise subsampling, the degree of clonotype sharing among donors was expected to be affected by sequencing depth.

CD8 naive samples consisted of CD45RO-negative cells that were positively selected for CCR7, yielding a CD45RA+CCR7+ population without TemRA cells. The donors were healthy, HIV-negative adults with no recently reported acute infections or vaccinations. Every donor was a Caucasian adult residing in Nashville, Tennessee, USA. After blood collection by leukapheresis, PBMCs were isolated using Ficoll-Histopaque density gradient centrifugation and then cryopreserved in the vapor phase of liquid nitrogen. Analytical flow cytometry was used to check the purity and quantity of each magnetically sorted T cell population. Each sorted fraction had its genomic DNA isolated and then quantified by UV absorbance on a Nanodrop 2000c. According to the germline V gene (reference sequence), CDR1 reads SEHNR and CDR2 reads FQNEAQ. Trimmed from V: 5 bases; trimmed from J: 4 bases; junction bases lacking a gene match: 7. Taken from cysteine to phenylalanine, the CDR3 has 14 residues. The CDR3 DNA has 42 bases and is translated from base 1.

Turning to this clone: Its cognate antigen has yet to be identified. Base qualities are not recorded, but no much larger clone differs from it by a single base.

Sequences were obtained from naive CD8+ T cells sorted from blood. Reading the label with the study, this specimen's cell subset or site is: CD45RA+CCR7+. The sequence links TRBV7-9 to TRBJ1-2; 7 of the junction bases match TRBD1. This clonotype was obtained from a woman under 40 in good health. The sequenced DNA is TGTGCCAGCAGCCCAGTGACAGGGAGCTATGGCTACACCTTC. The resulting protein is CASSPVTGSYGYTF.